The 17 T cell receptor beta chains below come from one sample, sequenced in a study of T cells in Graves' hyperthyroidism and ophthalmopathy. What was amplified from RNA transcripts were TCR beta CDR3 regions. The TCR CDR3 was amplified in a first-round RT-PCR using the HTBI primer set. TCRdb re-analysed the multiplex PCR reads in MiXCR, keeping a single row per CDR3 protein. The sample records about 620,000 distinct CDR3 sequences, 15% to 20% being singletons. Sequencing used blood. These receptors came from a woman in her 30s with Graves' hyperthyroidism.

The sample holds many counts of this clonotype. CDR3 in DNA: TGTGCTAGTGGTTTGGTGTTGCAGGGGCGATACAATCAGCCCCAGCATTTT. This sequence encodes CASGLVLQGRYNQPQHF. This chain connects TRBV12-5 to TRBJ1-5; D might be TRBD1 (6 bases). Germline assignment: CDR1 LGHNT and CDR2 FRNRAP. V shed 0 bases and J shed 3 bases, with 15 bases lying between them. CDR3 size: 17 residues.

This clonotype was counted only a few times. The CDR3 DNA sequence: TGTGCCAGCAGCGTAGGCGGGACGGGCTACGAGCAGTACTTC. Protein: CASSVGGTGYEQYF. V is TRBV9 and J is TRBJ2-7; D perhaps matches TRBD2 (6 bases). This CDR3 is 14 amino acids long. Trimming left V 0 bases short and J 3 bases short, with 10 bases between. Germline CDR1 is SGDLS and CDR2 is YYNGEE.

CDR3 residues: CASSLDLPGGNTEAFF. CDR3 sequence (DNA): TGCGCCAGCAGCTTGGATTTACCAGGGGGAAACACTGAAGCTTTCTTT. The genes are TRBV5-1 and TRBJ1-1; TRBD1 agrees at 7 bases. Looked up from germline, CDR1 is SGHRS and CDR2 is YFSETQ. The CDR3 sequence is 16 residues long. Trimming cost V 0 bases and J 2 bases; bases outside gene matches: 7.

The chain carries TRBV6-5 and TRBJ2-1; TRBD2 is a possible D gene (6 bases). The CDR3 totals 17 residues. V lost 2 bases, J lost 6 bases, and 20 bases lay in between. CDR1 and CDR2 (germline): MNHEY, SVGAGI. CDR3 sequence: CASSYLRAVGAGNEQFF. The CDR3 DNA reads TGTGCCAGCAGTTACCTTCGGGCGGTGGGAGCGGGCAATGAGCAGTTCTTC.

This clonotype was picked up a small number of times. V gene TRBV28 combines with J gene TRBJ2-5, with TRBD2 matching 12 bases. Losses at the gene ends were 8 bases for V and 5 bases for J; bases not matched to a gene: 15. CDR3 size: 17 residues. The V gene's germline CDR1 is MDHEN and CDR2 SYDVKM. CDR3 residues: CASWGGLAGGPSETQYF. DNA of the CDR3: TGTGCCAGCTGGGGAGGGCTAGCGGGAGGGCCGAGTGAGACCCAGTACTTC. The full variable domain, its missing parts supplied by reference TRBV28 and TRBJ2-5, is DVKVTQSSRYLVKRTGEKVFLECVQDMDHENMFWYRQDPGLGLRLIYFSYDVKMKEKGDIPEGYSVSREKKERFSLILESASTNQTSMYLCASWGGLAGGPSETQYFGPGTRLLVL.

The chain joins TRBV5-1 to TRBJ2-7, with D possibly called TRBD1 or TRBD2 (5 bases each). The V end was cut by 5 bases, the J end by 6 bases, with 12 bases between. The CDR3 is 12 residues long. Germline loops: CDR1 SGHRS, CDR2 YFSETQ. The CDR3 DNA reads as TGCGCCAGCAGTTCGGGGCTGGGCGAGCAGTACTTC. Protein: CASSSGLGEQYF.

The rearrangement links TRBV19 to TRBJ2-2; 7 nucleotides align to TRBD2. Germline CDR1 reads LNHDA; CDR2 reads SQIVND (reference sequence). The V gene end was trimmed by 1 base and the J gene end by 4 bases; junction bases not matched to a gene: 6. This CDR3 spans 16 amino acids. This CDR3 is CASSIAGGPVTGELFF. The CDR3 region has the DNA TGTGCCAGTAGTATAGCGGGAGGTCCCGTCACCGGGGAGCTGTTTTTT.

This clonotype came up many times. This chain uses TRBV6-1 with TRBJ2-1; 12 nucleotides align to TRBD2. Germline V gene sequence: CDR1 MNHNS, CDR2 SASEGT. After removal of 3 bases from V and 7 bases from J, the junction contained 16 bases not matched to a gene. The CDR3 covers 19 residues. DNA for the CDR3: TGTGCCAGCAGTGAGTCACCTCTAGCGGGAGGGCCTTTGGATAATGAGCAGTTCTTC. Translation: CASSESPLAGGPLDNEQFF.

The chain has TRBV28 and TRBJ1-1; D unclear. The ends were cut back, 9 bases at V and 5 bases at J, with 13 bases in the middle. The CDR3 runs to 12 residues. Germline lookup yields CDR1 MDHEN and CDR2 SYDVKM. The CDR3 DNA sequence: TGTGCCAGTCGACGGTCATGGACTGAAGCTTTCTTT. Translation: CASRRSWTEAFF.

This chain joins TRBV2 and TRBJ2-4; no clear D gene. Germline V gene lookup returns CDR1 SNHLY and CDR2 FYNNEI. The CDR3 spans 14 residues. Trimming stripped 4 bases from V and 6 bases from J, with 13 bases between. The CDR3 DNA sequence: TGTGCCAGCAGTGGTGACCGTTCTGCAAACATTCAGTACTTC. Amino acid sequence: CASSGDRSANIQYF.

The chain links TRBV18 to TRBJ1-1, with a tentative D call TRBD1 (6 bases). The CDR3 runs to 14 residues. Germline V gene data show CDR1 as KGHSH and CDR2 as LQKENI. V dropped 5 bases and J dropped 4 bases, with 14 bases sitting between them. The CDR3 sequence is CASSVGGRSTEAFF. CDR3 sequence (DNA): TGTGCCAGCTCAGTGGGGGGGCGAAGCACTGAAGCTTTCTTT.

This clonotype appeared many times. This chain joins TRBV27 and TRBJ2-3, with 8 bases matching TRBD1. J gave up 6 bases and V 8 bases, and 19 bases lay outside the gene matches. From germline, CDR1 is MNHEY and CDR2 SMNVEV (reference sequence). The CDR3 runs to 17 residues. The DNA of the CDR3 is TGTGCCAGCCGTCAAACCTTCGCGGGACAGGCGCAGGATACGCAGTATTTT. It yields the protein CASRQTFAGQAQDTQYF.

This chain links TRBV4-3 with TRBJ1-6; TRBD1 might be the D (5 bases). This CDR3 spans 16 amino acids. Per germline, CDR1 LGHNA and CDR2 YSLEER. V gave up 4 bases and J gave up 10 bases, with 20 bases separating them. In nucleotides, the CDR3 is TGCGCCAGCAGCCCCCGGGCCTTTAATGGGGACTCACCCCTCCACTTT. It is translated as CASSPRAFNGDSPLHF.

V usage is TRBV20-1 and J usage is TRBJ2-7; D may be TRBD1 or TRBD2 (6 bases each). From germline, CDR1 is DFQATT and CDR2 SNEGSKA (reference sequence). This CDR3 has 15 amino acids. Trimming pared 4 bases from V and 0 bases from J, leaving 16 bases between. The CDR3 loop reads CSAKAARGGSYEQYF. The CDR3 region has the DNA TGCAGTGCTAAAGCTGCCAGGGGAGGCTCCTACGAGCAGTACTTC.

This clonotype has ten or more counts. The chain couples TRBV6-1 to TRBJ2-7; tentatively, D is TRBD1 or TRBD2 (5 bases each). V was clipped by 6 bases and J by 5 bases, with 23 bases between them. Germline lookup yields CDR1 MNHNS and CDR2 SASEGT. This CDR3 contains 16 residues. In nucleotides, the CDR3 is TGTGCCAGCAGGGAAATACCGGGACGGCTAGCCCACGAGCAGTACTTC. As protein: CASREIPGRLAHEQYF.

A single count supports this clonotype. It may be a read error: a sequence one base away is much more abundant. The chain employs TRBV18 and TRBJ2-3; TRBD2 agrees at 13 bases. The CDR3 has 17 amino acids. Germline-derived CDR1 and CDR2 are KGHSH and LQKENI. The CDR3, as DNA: TGTGCCAGCTCACCCCCGGGACTAGCGGGAAACACAGGTACGCAGTATTTT. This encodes CASSPPGLAGNTGTQYF.

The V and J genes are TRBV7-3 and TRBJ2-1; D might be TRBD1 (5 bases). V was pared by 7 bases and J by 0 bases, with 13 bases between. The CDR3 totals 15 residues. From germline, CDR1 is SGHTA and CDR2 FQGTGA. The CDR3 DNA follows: TGTGCCAGCACCCAGGGCGGCAGCTCCTACAATGAGCAGTTCTTC. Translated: CASTQGGSSYNEQFF.